Sequencing of this TCR beta chain was carried out in a study of blood T cell repertoires in COVID-19. Study context: The origin of the acute and convalescent COVID-19 samples was the United States, Italy and Spain. Sample material is recorded as cDNA or gDNA derived from T cells, B-cell-depleted T cells, or PBMCs.

This CDR3 has 17 residues. The germline gives CDR1 LGHDT, CDR2 YNNKEL (reference sequence). Trimming stripped 1 base from V and 0 bases from J, with 12 bases between. Original processing methods: Quantification of nucleated cells was approximated via reference gene primer amplification. Clones were read by immunoSEQ multiplex PCR, and TCRdb kept only the in-frame ones, dropping some. From that table come the V and J calls and clone size; the DNA was used to work out D and trimming. The sample lists 20,000 to 30,000 clones, 87% occurring once. Sequenced material: peripheral blood. This clonotype was obtained from a human donor with active COVID-19. The donor label of this sample is uncertain. The chain employs TRBV3-1 (or the pseudogene TRBV3-2) and TRBJ2-2; D gene ambiguous. The DNA for the CDR3 is TGTGCCAGCAGCCAAGGCCCTTTGATAGCGAACACCGGGGAGCTGTTTTTT. Its protein product is CASSQGPLIANTGELFF.